Each of the 17 T cell receptor beta chains below was sequenced from the same sample in a study of response to subunit inactivated influenza vaccine. TCRdb re-analysed the RT-PCR reads in MiXCR, keeping a single row per CDR3 protein. The sample shows about 540,000 distinct CDR3 sequences, approximately 15% of them seen only once. Sequenced here: PBMCs from blood, sampled about 11 days after vaccination. The origin of the receptors is a man aged 45 to 65 who received an inactivated influenza vaccine.

This chain uses TRBV20-1 with TRBJ1-5; D possibly corresponds to TRBD1 (6 bases). The length of the CDR3 is 13 residues. V was clipped by 3 bases and J by 3 bases, with 9 bases between them. Germline lookup yields CDR1 DFQATT and CDR2 SNEGSKA (reference sequence). This CDR3 is CSASRTANQPQHF. Here the CDR3 DNA reads TGCAGTGCTAGCCGGACAGCCAATCAGCCCCAGCATTTT.

This clonotype was seen many times. The J gene is TRBJ2-1, the V gene TRBV9, with no clear D. Germline assignment: CDR1 SGDLS and CDR2 YYNGEE. The CDR3 has 14 amino acids. The V end was cut by 3 bases, the J end by 8 bases, with 15 bases between. CDR3: CASSAPPASYEQFF. DNA for the CDR3: TGTGCCAGCAGCGCCCCCCCGGCATCATATGAGCAGTTCTTC.

This clonotype was seen only a few times. CDR3 loop: CASTTDLVNTEAFF. The DNA of the CDR3 is TGTGCCAGCACCACGGACCTCGTGAACACTGAAGCTTTCTTT. The chain links TRBV7-2 to TRBJ1-1; D remains ambiguous. CDR3 length: 14 amino acids. Trimming removed 7 bases at V and 0 bases at J, with 12 bases between. Germline loops: CDR1 SGHTA, CDR2 FQGNSA.

The chain uses TRBV6-5 and TRBJ2-3; 10 bases align to TRBD1. Germline V gene lookup returns CDR1 MNHEY and CDR2 SVGAGI. The length of the CDR3 is 18 residues. V lost 0 bases to trimming and J lost 6 bases; unmatched junction nucleotides: 12. The CDR3 loop is CASSYSGLTGGASDTQYF. The CDR3, as DNA: TGTGCCAGCAGTTACTCTGGTTTGACAGGGGGCGCGTCGGATACGCAGTATTTT.

This chain joins TRBV2 and TRBJ2-1; weak D call: TRBD2 (5 bases). CDR1 is SNHLY, CDR2 FYNNEI, per germline. V gave up 6 bases and J gave up 9 bases, with 12 bases separating them. The CDR3 extends over 12 amino acids. This chain's CDR3 is CASRPDEGEQFF. As DNA, the CDR3 is TGTGCCAGCAGACCCGACGAGGGTGAGCAGTTCTTC.

To note about this clonotype: A much larger clone differs by one base, so this may be a read error. This sequence joins TRBV29-1 and TRBJ2-7; 8 nucleotides agree with TRBD1. Germline V gene lookup returns CDR1 SQVTM and CDR2 ANQGSEA. The CDR3 loop spans 12 amino acids. The DNA of the CDR3 is TGCAGCGTATATGACAGGGGCTACGAGCGGTACTTC. The encoded protein is CSVYDRGYERYF.

V usage is TRBV28 and J usage is TRBJ2-7; TRBD1 agrees at 11 bases. Germline V gene sequence: CDR1 MDHEN, CDR2 SYDVKM. The CDR3 extends over 18 amino acids. V dropped 5 bases and J dropped 3; count of bases not matched to a gene: 15. The CDR3 sequence: CASSPLLGQGAIVYEQYF. As DNA, the CDR3 is TGTGCCAGCAGTCCGCTCCTAGGACAGGGGGCGATCGTCTACGAGCAGTACTTC.

The gene calls are TRBV28 and TRBJ2-4, with 8 positions matching TRBD1. V dropped 8 bases and J dropped 3; count of bases not matched to a gene: 9. The CDR3 extends over 15 amino acids. Per the germline V gene, CDR1 is MDHEN and CDR2 is SYDVKM. The CDR3, as DNA: TGTGCCAGCCGGCGACAGGGGTTGGTCAAAAACATTCAGTACTTC. It yields the protein CASRRQGLVKNIQYF. Full variable domain (remainder filled in from reference TRBV28 and TRBJ2-4): DVKVTQSSRYLVKRTGEKVFLECVQDMDHENMFWYRQDPGLGLRLIYFSYDVKMKEKGDIPEGYSVSREKKERFSLILESASTNQTSMYLCASRRQGLVKNIQYFGAGTRLSVL.

A few counts support this clonotype. The J gene is TRBJ2-6, the V gene TRBV6-1; D gene uncertain. Trimming shortened V by 8 bases and J by 4 bases, and 18 bases separated the two germline ends. The CDR3 has 16 amino acids. CDR1 and CDR2 (germline): MNHNS, SASEGT. CDR3: CASALTGLRGANVLTF. CDR3 in DNA: TGTGCCAGCGCCTTGACGGGCCTGAGGGGGGCCAACGTCCTGACTTTC.

This clonotype appeared many times. J is TRBJ1-3 and V is TRBV5-6; D is unclear. V was shortened by 2 bases and J by 5 bases, with 11 bases between the two germline ends. CDR3 length: 14 amino acids. The germline CDR1 and CDR2 sequences are SGHDT and YYEEEE. Written as DNA, the CDR3 is TGTGCCAGCAGCTTCCGGTCCGGTAGAAACACCATATATTTT. Amino acid sequence: CASSFRSGRNTIYF.

The chain combines TRBV20-1 with TRBJ2-5; TRBD2 agrees at 7 bases. J was trimmed by 11 bases and V by 1 base; bases with no gene match: 10. The germline CDR1 and CDR2 sequences are DFQATT and SNEGSKA (reference sequence). The CDR3 consists of 13 residues. The CDR3 here is CSARVSGKNEQYF. CDR3 DNA sequence: TGCAGTGCTAGAGTAAGCGGGAAGAATGAGCAGTACTTC.

The sample holds many counts of this clonotype. The chain has TRBV28 and TRBJ2-7, with D perhaps matching TRBD1 (5 bases). The CDR3 extends over 13 amino acids. The V gene's germline CDR1 is MDHEN and CDR2 SYDVKM. Trimming left V 5 bases short and J 3 bases short, with 11 bases between. In nucleotides, the CDR3 is TGTGCCAGCAGTGCAGGGTTCGGCTACGAGCAGTACTTC. Translation: CASSAGFGYEQYF.

The gene calls are TRBV12-3 or TRBV12-4 and TRBJ2-1; no definite D call. This CDR3 contains 11 residues. Trimming removed 1 base from V and 8 bases from J, with 3 bases in between. In DNA form, the CDR3 reads TGTGCCAGCAGTTTAGACTATGAGCAGTTCTTC. Its protein is CASSLDYEQFF.

The J gene is TRBJ2-3, the V gene TRBV27; D not resolved. CDR3 length: 13 amino acids. Germline V gene lookup returns CDR1 MNHEY and CDR2 SMNVEV (reference sequence). Trimming left V 3 bases short and J 5 bases short, with 9 bases between. The CDR3: CASSFFNRDTQYF. The CDR3 DNA reads TGTGCCAGCAGTTTCTTTAACAGAGATACGCAGTATTTT.

CDR3 nucleotides: TGTGCCACCAGCAGGCGCGGAGCCAACACTGAAGCTTTCTTT. It codes for CATSRRGANTEAFF. The chain joins TRBV15 to TRBJ1-1; no firm D call. The CDR3 covers 14 residues. V was cut by 3 bases and J by 2 bases, with 10 bases left in between. Per the germline V gene, CDR1 is LNHNV and CDR2 is YYDKDF (reference sequence).

This clonotype was found a few times. The rearrangement uses TRBV20-1 and TRBJ2-3; 7 nucleotides line up with TRBD1. V dropped 4 bases and J dropped 0; count of bases not matched to a gene: 7. CDR1 is DFQATT, CDR2 SNEGSKA, per germline (reference sequence). The CDR3 totals 15 residues. The CDR3 is CSATPRTGSTDTQYF. Written as DNA, the CDR3 is TGCAGTGCTACGCCGCGGACAGGAAGCACAGATACGCAGTATTTT.

A few counts support this clonotype. V is TRBV19 and J is TRBJ1-1, with 11 bases aligning to TRBD1. Germline-derived CDR1 and CDR2 are LNHDA and SQIVND (reference sequence). The CDR3 has 15 amino acids. The V and J ends lost 5 bases and 5 bases, in that order; junction bases with no gene match: 7. In DNA, the CDR3 is TGTGCCAGTAGTGTTGGACAGGGGGCAGGAACTGAAGCTTTCTTT. Protein: CASSVGQGAGTEAFF.